A single sample is the source of the 9 T cell receptor beta chains below, sequenced in a study of blood T cells in healthy people across ages. Alongside a J-beta primer mix, a sample-barcoded 5' primer served in a second PCR lasting roughly 7 to 11 cycles. TCRdb redid the calling of the 5' RACE reads with MiXCR, one entry per CDR3 protein. This sample has 1.5 million to 2 million distinct CDR3 sequences; around half occur once, and the top ten carry over 2%. The sequenced sample was blood. The receptors originated from a woman aged 40 to 50 in good health.

The rearrangement joins TRBV4-1 to TRBJ1-5, with TRBD1 identical over 7 bases. The J segment lost 4 bases and the V segment lost 4 bases, leaving 7 bases of the junction unmatched. The germline V gene encodes CDR1 MGHRA and CDR2 YSYEKL. This CDR3 spans 15 amino acids. CDR3 sequence: CASSPWDSGNQPQHF. CDR3 coding DNA: TGCGCCAGCAGCCCTTGGGACAGTGGGAATCAGCCCCAGCATTTT.

This clonotype has only a few counts. A much larger clone differs from this one at a single base, so this may be a read error. This rearrangement joins TRBV4-3 to TRBJ2-1; 8 bases are a match to TRBD2. The DNA end favors TRBJ2-7, so the J call may be wrong. This CDR3 has 14 residues. Germline values: CDR1 LGHNA, CDR2 YSLEER. The CDR3 coding sequence is TGCGCCAGCAGCCAAGTAGCGGGGTACAATGAGCAGTACTTC. This sequence encodes CASSQVAGYNEQYF.

This clonotype came up once. This chain uses TRBV4-1 with TRBJ2-3, with D maybe TRBD2 (5 bases). CDR1 is MGHRA, CDR2 YSYEKL, per germline. V gave up 0 bases and J gave up 5 bases, with 12 bases separating them. This CDR3 region has 15 residues. In nucleotides, the CDR3 is TGCGCCAGCAGCCAAGATTGGGTGGAGGTAGATACGCAGTATTTT. Translation: CASSQDWVEVDTQYF.

The J gene is TRBJ2-1, the V gene TRBV10-3; 15 positions match TRBD2. Per the germline V gene, CDR1 is ENHRY and CDR2 is SYGVKD. J lost 8 bases, V lost 8 bases, and 7 bases had no gene match. This CDR3 is built from 15 residues. The CDR3 nucleotides are TGTGCCATCCTGAGGACTAGCGGGGGGGTGGATGAGCAGTTCTTC. It specifies CAILRTSGGVDEQFF.

The CDR3 loop reads CASSLDTATYNEQYF. In nucleotides, the CDR3 is TGCGCCAGCAGCTTGGATACAGCAACCTACAATGAGCAGTACTTC. The V and J genes are TRBV5-1 and TRBJ2-7; unclear D gene. The CDR3 is 15 residues long. Germline V gene sequence: CDR1 SGHRS, CDR2 YFSETQ. V lost 0 bases and J 7 bases, leaving 17 bases between the germline ends.

The V gene is TRBV7-9, the J gene TRBJ1-2, with D possibly matching TRBD1 (5 bases). CDR1 is SEHNR and CDR2 is FQNEAQ in the germline V gene (reference sequence). This CDR3 is built from 15 residues. V lost 7 bases to trimming and J lost 2 bases, with 17 bases between them. As DNA, the CDR3 is TGTGCCAGCACTCCCCGGGGCGGGTCCAACTATGGCTACACCTTC. Its protein product is CASTPRGGSNYGYTF.

The V and J genes are TRBV7-9 and TRBJ2-1; D not certain. The CDR3 consists of 17 residues. Germline V gene sequence: CDR1 SEHNR, CDR2 FQNEAQ (reference sequence). Trimming took off 5 bases at V and 0 bases at J, with 17 bases between the two ends. CDR3 protein: CASSPVSIRDSYNEQFF. CDR3 DNA sequence: TGTGCCAGCAGCCCCGTCTCGATTAGGGACTCCTACAATGAGCAGTTCTTC.

The rearrangement links TRBV14 to TRBJ1-2; D uncertain. This CDR3 comprises 13 residues. Between the trimmed V and J ends, which lost 2 bases and 8 bases, there was a span of 12 bases. Germline-derived CDR1 and CDR2 are SGHDN and FVKESK. The CDR3 sequence is CASSQTGSGGYTF. The CDR3 DNA reads TGTGCCAGCAGCCAAACGGGCTCGGGAGGCTACACCTTC.

This chain links TRBV4-1 with TRBJ2-4; the D gene is possibly TRBD1 (5 bases). V lost 3 bases, J lost 13 bases, and 13 bases lay in between. Germline V lookup: CDR1 MGHRA, CDR2 YSYEKL. The CDR3 extends over 12 amino acids. The CDR3 loop is CASSHRGSTQYF. In nucleotides, the CDR3 is TGCGCCAGCAGCCATAGGGGATCAACCCAGTACTTC.